The 15 T cell receptor beta chains listed next were all sequenced from one sample in a study of shared clonotypes between healthy human individuals. TCRdb keeps only in-frame clones here, not all; method: immunoSEQ multiplex PCR. The sample has some 980,000 clones, roughly 72% seen once; the top ten hold 1.5%. The sequenced sample was memory CD4+ T cells sorted from blood. Stated subset: CD45RA-negative fraction. These receptors came from a man aged 18 to 30 in good health.

Points on this clone: In the same sample, other DNA sequences code for this CDR3. The V call is TRBV7-2, the J call TRBJ2-3; D is ambiguous. Trimming left V 5 bases short and J 3 bases short, with 3 bases between. The CDR3 contains 11 residues. CDR1 is SGHTA and CDR2 is FQGNSA in the germline V gene. The CDR3: CASSTTDTQYF. For the CDR3, the DNA is TGTGCCAGCAGCACTACAGATACGCAGTATTTT.

The chain is built from TRBV7-6 and TRBJ2-7; the match to TRBD2 covers 10 bases. V shed 3 bases, J shed 4 bases, and the junction held 6 bases outside the gene matches. The germline V gene encodes CDR1 SGHVS and CDR2 FNYEAQ. The CDR3 has 15 residues. The CDR3 is CASSFTSGGDYEQYF. For the CDR3, the DNA is TGTGCCAGCAGCTTTACGAGCGGGGGGGATTACGAGCAGTACTTC.

With regard to this clone: A much larger clone is a single base away; this may be a read error. The genes are TRBV2 and TRBJ2-7; D is unclear. Trimming took 2 bases from V and 3 from J, leaving 2 bases between them. Germline CDR1 SNHLY, CDR2 FYNNEI. The CDR3 runs to 11 residues. The CDR3 DNA follows: TGTGCCAGCAGTGAAAACTACGAGCAGTACTTC. This translates into CASSENYEQYF.

This chain connects TRBV6-1 to TRBJ1-1; TRBD1 matches 7 bases. The CDR3 sequence is 13 residues long. In germline, CDR1 is MNHNS, CDR2 SASEGT. Trimming removed 5 bases from V and 7 bases from J; junction bases left unmatched: 7. The DNA of the CDR3 is TGTGCCAGCAGTTTTCAGGGGGTGGGTGAAGCTTTCTTT. Protein: CASSFQGVGEAFF.

This chain links TRBV28 with TRBJ1-1, with 9 bases lining up with TRBD1. The length of the CDR3 is 15 residues. Per the germline V gene, CDR1 is MDHEN and CDR2 is SYDVKM. V lost 6 bases, J lost 4 bases, and 9 bases stayed unmatched. As DNA, the CDR3 is TGTGCCAGCAGCCCCCCACAGGGGGCTGGCACTGAAGCTTTCTTT. It translates to CASSPPQGAGTEAFF.

The chain recombines TRBV7-9 with TRBJ2-2; D not certain. The ends were cut back, 1 base at V and 6 bases at J, with 6 bases in the middle. In germline, CDR1 is SEHNR, CDR2 FQNEAQ (reference sequence). The CDR3 length is 13 residues. CDR3 DNA: TGTGCCAGCAGCTTAGTTAGGTCCGGGGAGCTGTTTTTT. This gives the protein CASSLVRSGELFF. Full variable domain (outside the CDR3, taken from reference TRBV7-9 and TRBJ2-2): DTGVSQNPRHKITKRGQNVTFRCDPISEHNRLYWYRQTLGQGPEFLTYFQNEAQLEKSRLLSDRFSAERPKGSFSTLEIQRTEQGDSAMYLCASSLVRSGELFFGEGSRLTVL.

This clone appeared a single time. The rearrangement links TRBV5-1 to TRBJ2-3; D perhaps matches TRBD1 (7 bases). The CDR3 consists of 12 residues. Trimming left V 4 bases short and J 10 bases short, with 13 bases between. Germline CDR1 reads SGHRS; CDR2 reads YFSETQ. This CDR3 reads CASSPEGAAQYF. CDR3 DNA sequence: TGCGCCAGCAGCCCGGAGGGGGCGGCGCAGTATTTT.

The chain recombines TRBV19 with TRBJ1-5, with D unresolved. In germline, CDR1 is LNHDA, CDR2 SQIVND (reference sequence). Trimming took off 3 bases at V and 0 bases at J, with 15 bases between the two ends. The CDR3 is 17 amino acids. The CDR3 DNA is TGTGCCAGTAGTATTTGGGGTAAGGTAGATAGCAATCAGCCCCAGCATTTT. Its translation: CASSIWGKVDSNQPQHF.

V gene TRBV28 combines with J gene TRBJ2-7; 10 positions agree with TRBD1. The V gene's germline CDR1 is MDHEN and CDR2 SYDVKM. V lost 4 bases and J lost 2; bases outside the gene matches: 5. The CDR3 has 15 amino acids. The CDR3 here is CASSYGGQGTYEQYF. CDR3 DNA sequence: TGTGCCAGCAGTTACGGGGGACAGGGGACCTACGAGCAGTACTTC.

Here the CDR3 DNA reads TGTGCCAGCAGCTTATCTGAGAGCCGTAATGAAAAACTGTTTTTT. Its translation: CASSLSESRNEKLFF. The chain is built from TRBV7-2 and TRBJ1-4; the D is unclear. Germline V CDR1 and CDR2: SGHTA, FQGNSA. The CDR3 length is 15 residues. Trimming removed 2 bases from V and 4 bases from J, with 11 bases in between.

The chain couples TRBV18 to TRBJ1-5, with a possible D match to TRBD1 (6 bases). Germline V gene sequence: CDR1 KGHSH, CDR2 LQKENI. V lost 6 bases, J lost 5 bases, and 11 bases lay in between. The CDR3 has 13 amino acids. The CDR3, as DNA: TGTGCCAGCTCCCTAGGGGGGGATCAGCCCCAGCATTTT. This encodes CASSLGGDQPQHF. Variable domain in full (rest from reference TRBV18 and TRBJ1-5): NAGVMQNPRHLVRRRGQEARLRCSPMKGHSHVYWYRQLPEEGLKFMVYLQKENIIDESGMPKERFSAEFPKEGPSILRIQQVVRGDSAAYFCASSLGGDQPQHFGDGTRLSIL.

The J gene is TRBJ2-3, the V gene TRBV11-2; D remains ambiguous. The ends were cut back, 3 bases at V and 0 bases at J, with 7 bases in the middle. CDR1 is SGHAT and CDR2 is FQNNGV in the germline V gene. The CDR3 extends over 14 amino acids. CDR3 loop: CASSFQESTDTQYF. Here the CDR3 DNA reads TGTGCCAGCAGCTTCCAAGAGAGCACAGATACGCAGTATTTT.

The chain has TRBV5-1 and TRBJ2-7; the match to TRBD2 covers 10 bases. The J segment lost 5 bases and the V segment lost 1 base, leaving 9 bases of the junction unmatched. The CDR3 is made up of 16 amino acids. CDR1 SGHRS and CDR2 YFSETQ come from the germline V gene. Written as DNA, the CDR3 is TGCGCCAGCAGCTTGAGTGTAGCGGGAGGTCTGAACGAGCAGTACTTC. It encodes CASSLSVAGGLNEQYF.

This chain uses TRBV5-1 with TRBJ2-3; 10 bases agree with TRBD2. V gave up 0 bases and J gave up 6 bases; unmatched junction bases: 7. The CDR3 consists of 16 residues. Per germline, CDR1 SGHRS and CDR2 YFSETQ. In DNA, the CDR3 is TGCGCCAGCAGCTTGGATCTAGCGGGAGTTCAGGATACGCAGTATTTT. This sequence encodes CASSLDLAGVQDTQYF.

The chain joins TRBV28 to TRBJ1-1, with 9 bases matching TRBD1. J was trimmed by 8 bases and V by 2 bases; bases with no gene match: 6. The CDR3 extends over 14 amino acids. Germline loops: CDR1 MDHEN, CDR2 SYDVKM. The CDR3 reads CASSLGTGFKEAFF. In DNA form, the CDR3 reads TGTGCCAGCAGTTTAGGGACAGGGTTTAAAGAAGCTTTCTTT.